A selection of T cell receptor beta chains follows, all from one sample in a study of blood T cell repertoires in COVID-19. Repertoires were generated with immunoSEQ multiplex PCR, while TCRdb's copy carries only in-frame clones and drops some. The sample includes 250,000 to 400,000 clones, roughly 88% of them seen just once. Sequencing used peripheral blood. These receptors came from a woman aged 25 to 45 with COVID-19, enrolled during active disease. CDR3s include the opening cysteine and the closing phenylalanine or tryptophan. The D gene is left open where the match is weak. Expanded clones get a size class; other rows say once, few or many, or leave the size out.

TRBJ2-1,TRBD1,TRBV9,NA,CASSVRDRGYQNEQFF,TGTGCCAGCAGCGTACGAGACAGGGGTTATCAGAATGAGCAGTTCTTC
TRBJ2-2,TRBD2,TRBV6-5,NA,CACSSGGQGTGELFF,TGTGCCTGCTCGAGCGGGGGGCAGGGCACCGGGGAGCTGTTTTTT
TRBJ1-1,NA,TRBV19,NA,CASSIGQGNTEAFF,TGTGCCAGTAGTATAGGCCAGGGGAACACTGAAGCTTTCTTT
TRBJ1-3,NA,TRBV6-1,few,CASSGLDNFSGNTIYF,TGTGCCAGCAGTGGACTAGACAATTTCTCTGGAAACACCATATATTTT
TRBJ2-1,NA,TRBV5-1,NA,CASSLHRDNNEQFF,TGCGCCAGCAGCCTTCACCGGGACAACAATGAGCAGTTCTTC
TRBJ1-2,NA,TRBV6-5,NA,CASSYREKNYGYTF,TGTGCCAGCAGTTATCGGGAAAAGAACTATGGCTACACCTTC
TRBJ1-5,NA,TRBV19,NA,CASSMGSGDYSNQPQHF,TGTGCCAGTAGTATGGGGTCAGGGGATTATAGCAATCAGCCCCAGCATTTT
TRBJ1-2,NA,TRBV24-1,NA,CATSDFGGGGYTF,TGTGCCACCAGTGATTTTGGCGGGGGTGGCTACACCTTC
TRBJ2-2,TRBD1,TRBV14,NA,CASSRGQGRVTGELFF,TGTGCCAGCAGCCGAGGACAGGGGAGGGTCACCGGGGAGCTGTTTTTT
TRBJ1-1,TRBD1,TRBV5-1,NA,CASSLVVGTGVDTEAFF,TGCGCCAGCAGCTTGGTTGTGGGGACAGGGGTGGACACTGAAGCTTTCTTT
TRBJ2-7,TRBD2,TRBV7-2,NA,CASSPASGFLYEQYF,TGTGCCAGCAGCCCCGCTAGCGGGTTCCTCTACGAGCAGTACTTC
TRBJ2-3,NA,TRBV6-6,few,CASSYGQTSDTQYF,TGTGCCAGCAGTTATGGACAGACATCAGATACGCAGTATTTT
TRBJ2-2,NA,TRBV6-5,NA,CASREQGKVTGELFF,TGTGCCAGCAGGGAGCAGGGGAAGGTCACCGGGGAGCTGTTTTTT
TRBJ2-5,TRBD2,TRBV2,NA,CATPRGGGAPETQYF,TGTGCCACCCCCCGAGGCGGGGGGGCCCCGGAGACCCAGTACTTC
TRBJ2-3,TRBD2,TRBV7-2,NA,CASSYPAGTTDTQYF,TGTGCCAGCAGCTACCCAGCGGGGACCACAGATACGCAGTATTTT
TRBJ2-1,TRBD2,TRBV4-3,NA,CASSQKAGGYNEQFF,TGCGCCAGCAGCCAAAAAGCGGGGGGATACAATGAGCAGTTCTTC
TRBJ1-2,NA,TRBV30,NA,CAWSREPNYGYTF,TGTGCCTGGAGTCGGGAACCTAACTATGGCTACACCTTC
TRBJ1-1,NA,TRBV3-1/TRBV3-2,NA,CASSQDGNLGSLTTEAFF,TGTGCCAGCAGCCAAGATGGAAACCTCGGGAGCCTAACCACTGAAGCTTTCTTT
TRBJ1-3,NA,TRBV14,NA,CASSQDMQNYSGNTIYF,TGTGCCAGCAGCCAAGATATGCAGAACTACTCTGGAAACACCATATATTTT
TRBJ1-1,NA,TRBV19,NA,CAPGHTAGPPSEAFF,TGTGCACCAGGTCACACGGCCGGCCCGCCTAGCGAAGCTTTCTTT
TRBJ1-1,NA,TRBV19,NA,CASSIEWGHGEAFF,TGTGCCAGTAGTATTGAGTGGGGACACGGCGAAGCTTTCTTT
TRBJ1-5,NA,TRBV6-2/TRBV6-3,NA,CASSYSITSSNSAGAYQPQHF,TGTGCCAGCAGTTACTCGATAACGTCGTCTAACTCGGCAGGGGCCTATCAGCCCCAGCATTTT
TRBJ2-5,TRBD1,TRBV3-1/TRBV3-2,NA,CASISGQAPGETQYF,TGTGCCAGTATTTCCGGACAGGCCCCCGGGGAGACCCAGTACTTC
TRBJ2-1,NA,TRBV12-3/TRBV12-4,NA,CASSFGGTNEQFF,TGTGCCAGCAGTTTTGGTGGTACAAATGAGCAGTTCTTC
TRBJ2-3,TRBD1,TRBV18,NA,CASSPPGQGDADTQYF,TGTGCCAGCTCACCACCGGGACAGGGGGATGCAGATACGCAGTATTTT
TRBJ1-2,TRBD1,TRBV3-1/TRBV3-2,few,CASSPTQGVLYGYTF,TGTGCCAGCAGCCCTACACAGGGGGTCCTATATGGCTACACCTTC
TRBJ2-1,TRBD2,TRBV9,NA,CASSASGNEQFF,TGTGCCAGCAGTGCTAGCGGTAATGAGCAGTTCTTC
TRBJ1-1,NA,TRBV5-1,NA,CASSFGGNTEAFF,TGCGCCAGCAGCTTCGGGGGAAACACTGAAGCTTTCTTT
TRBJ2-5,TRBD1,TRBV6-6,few,CASSTQGVQETQYF,TGTGCCAGCAGTACCCAGGGGGTTCAAGAGACCCAGTACTTC
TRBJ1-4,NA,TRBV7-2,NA,CASSLGDTYSEKLFF,TGTGCCAGCAGCTTAGGGGACACCTATAGTGAAAAACTGTTTTTT
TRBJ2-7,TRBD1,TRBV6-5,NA,CASRRTGGRGQYF,TGTGCCAGCAGGAGGACAGGGGGCAGGGGGCAGTACTTC
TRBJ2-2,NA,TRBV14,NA,CASSATRQNTGELFF,TGTGCCAGCAGCGCAACCCGACAGAACACCGGGGAGCTGTTTTTT
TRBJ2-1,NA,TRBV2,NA,CASSEQGSYNEQFF,TGTGCCAGCAGTGAGCAGGGGTCCTACAATGAGCAGTTCTTC
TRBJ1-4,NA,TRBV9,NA,CASSVDSSANEKLFF,TGTGCCAGCAGCGTGGACAGTTCAGCTAATGAAAAACTGTTTTTT
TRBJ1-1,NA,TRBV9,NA,CASSVEGDINDEAFF,TGTGCCAGCAGCGTAGAGGGGGACATTAATGATGAAGCTTTCTTT
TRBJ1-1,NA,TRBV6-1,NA,CASSGAPTRRPTEAFF,TGTGCCAGCAGTGGGGCTCCGACAAGAAGACCCACTGAAGCTTTCTTT
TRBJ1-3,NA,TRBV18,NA,CASSPRGGNTIYF,TGTGCCAGCTCACCAAGGGGCGGAAACACCATATATTTT
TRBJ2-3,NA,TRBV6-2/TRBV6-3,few,CASSYAGMWGAFFPSTDTQYF,TGTGCCAGCAGTTACGCGGGAATGTGGGGCGCATTTTTCCCTAGCACAGATACGCAGTATTTT
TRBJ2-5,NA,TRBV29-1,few,CSVSSTNFQETQYF,TGCAGCGTTTCGAGCACCAATTTTCAAGAGACCCAGTACTTC
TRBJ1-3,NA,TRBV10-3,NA,CAISESWSISGNTIYF,TGTGCCATCAGTGAGTCTTGGTCTATCTCTGGAAACACCATATATTTT
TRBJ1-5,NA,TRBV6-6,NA,CASRLDSNQPQHF,TGTGCCAGCAGATTGGACTCCAATCAGCCCCAGCATTTT
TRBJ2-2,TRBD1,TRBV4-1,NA,CASSEGQGATGELFF,TGCGCCAGCAGCGAGGGACAGGGGGCCACCGGGGAGCTGTTTTTT
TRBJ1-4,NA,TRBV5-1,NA,CASSAGDTTNEKLFF,TGCGCCAGCAGCGCGGGAGATACAACTAATGAAAAACTGTTTTTT
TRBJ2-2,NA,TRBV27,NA,CASSLPSYPTGELFF,TGTGCCAGCAGTTTACCTAGCTACCCCACCGGGGAGCTGTTTTTT
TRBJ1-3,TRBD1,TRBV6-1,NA,CASSETEGAGNTIYF,TGTGCCAGCAGTGAAACAGAGGGGGCCGGAAACACCATATATTTT
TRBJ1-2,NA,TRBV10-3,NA,CAISKGQAGGYTF,TGTGCCATCAGTAAGGGACAAGCGGGGGGCTACACCTTC
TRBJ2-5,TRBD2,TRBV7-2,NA,CASSRGQRGIQETQYF,TGTGCCAGCAGCCGGGGGCAGCGGGGGATCCAAGAGACCCAGTACTTC
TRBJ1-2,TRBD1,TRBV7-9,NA,CASRQGQGSGYTF,TGTGCCAGCAGGCAGGGACAGGGGTCTGGCTACACCTTC
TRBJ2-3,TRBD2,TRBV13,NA,CASSLGTKIGLAHTDTQYF,TGTGCCAGCAGCTTAGGCACTAAGATCGGACTAGCGCACACAGATACGCAGTATTTT
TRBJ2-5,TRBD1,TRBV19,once,CASRDYRGCQETQYF,TGTGCCAGTCGAGACTACAGGGGATGCCAAGAGACCCAGTACTTC
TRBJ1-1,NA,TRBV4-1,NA,CASSQGGKGRNTEAFF,TGCGCCAGCAGCCAAGGGGGAAAGGGGCGGAACACTGAAGCTTTCTTT